Listed below are T cell receptor beta chains from one sample, sequenced in a study of graft-versus-host responses after intestinal transplantation. Which antigens these TCRs recognize remains unknown. Libraries were prepared by immunoSEQ multiplex PCR; TCRdb keeps only in-frame clonotypes and omits some of them. Altogether about 59,000 clones are present, roughly 93% being singletons, with the ten largest covering about 0.4%. The sample in question was unstimulated CD4+ T cells sorted from spleen or lymph node cells, obtained before transplant. Receptor source: a human donor who was the organ donor for an intestinal transplant. Each CDR3 is given with its conserved first and last residue. Expanded clones are given a class, and other clones once, few, many or no size at all.

abundance	v_gene	CDR3aa
NA	TRBV7-9	CASSVLPATNEKLFF
NA	TRBV7-9	CAGSLLSSDTDTQYF
NA	TRBV5-4	CASSGGSKTGYNEQFF
NA	TRBV6-5	CASSPTGAYGYTF
NA	TRBV7-9	CASSPRGRGGSGANVLTF
NA	TRBV5-1	CASSPTGLPSGLYGYTF
NA	TRBV21-1	CASSKWTGEEDQPQHF
NA	TRBV6-1	CASSELNSGQGGDEQYF
NA	TRBV27	CASRGLAGFYNEQFF
once	TRBV7-6	CASSFSPQETQYF
NA	TRBV19	CASSIASPSGTQYF
once	TRBV7-8	CASSFQEGPHEQYF
NA	TRBV20-1	CSARKETQYF
NA	TRBV5-4	CASSSGTGNYGYTF
NA	TRBV18	CASSPSTSFFYEQYF
NA	TRBV5-4	CASSLDGSYNSPLHF
NA	TRBV5-4	CASSTGTSGGKDTQYF
NA	TRBV4-3	CASSQSPPGVQHF
NA	TRBV30	CAWSLGTGYTF
NA	TRBV5-5	CASSLVGANYGYTF
once	TRBV6-1	CASTSGTGGYEQYF
NA	TRBV7-8	CASTGQRGPEQYF
NA	TRBV5-6	CASSLRSKDTQYF
NA	TRBV13	CASSLYRAGLINEQFF
NA	TRBV10-2	CASSRRLEQFF
NA	TRBV5-4	CASSMATGGGNNEQFF
NA	TRBV2	CATSQGPGGYGYTF
NA	TRBV10-3	CAISEVGAGRPDTQYF
NA	TRBV18	CAGSPFVQETQYF
NA	TRBV19	CASSIGNTIYF
NA	TRBV4-2	CASSQLPLTGGLKGSPLHF
NA	TRBV2	CASSKVPGQGGYEQYF
NA	TRBV19	CASSWTVRVYRSTEAFF
NA	TRBV7-2	CASSPSPGNEQFF
NA	TRBV4-3	CASSLLPGTGRRDTQYF
once	TRBV7-8	CASSLEVNYGYTF
NA	TRBV4-3	CASSPGTGGTGELFF
NA	TRBV18	CASSRSTTVDTGELFF
NA	TRBV20-1	CSARESYGYTF
NA	TRBV16	CASRRRADTQYF
NA	TRBV5-4	CASSSLTNPSTDTQYF
NA	TRBV5-4	CASSLVAGTGNSPLHF
NA	TRBV5-4	CASRTGGGYGYTF
NA	TRBV2	CASSEGVPGRNSYEQYF
NA	TRBV5-1	CASSLGAGDLYNEQFF
NA	TRBV6-1	CASSERPPGGYNEQFF
NA	TRBV7-2	CASSLQKTNYGYTF
NA	TRBV27	CASTPDRTSYNEQFF
once	TRBV7-2	CASSRALGVNEKLFF
NA	TRBV7-9	CASSLGRGTNEKLFF
NA	TRBV5-6	CASSLALTDHYEQYF
NA	TRBV10-3	CAISGQGKWETQYF
once	TRBV11-2	CASTFTGGRRNTGELFF
once	TRBV12-5	CASGGGPTYTDTQYF
NA	TRBV9	CASSVGPDIYQPQHF
once	TRBV18	CASSSNRRETQYF
NA	TRBV5-1	CASSPQGQGSDSPLHF
NA	TRBV15	CATSRTGTTYQPQHF
NA	TRBV29-1	CSVEVGGTGKEFF
NA	TRBV19	CASRRQGADEQYF